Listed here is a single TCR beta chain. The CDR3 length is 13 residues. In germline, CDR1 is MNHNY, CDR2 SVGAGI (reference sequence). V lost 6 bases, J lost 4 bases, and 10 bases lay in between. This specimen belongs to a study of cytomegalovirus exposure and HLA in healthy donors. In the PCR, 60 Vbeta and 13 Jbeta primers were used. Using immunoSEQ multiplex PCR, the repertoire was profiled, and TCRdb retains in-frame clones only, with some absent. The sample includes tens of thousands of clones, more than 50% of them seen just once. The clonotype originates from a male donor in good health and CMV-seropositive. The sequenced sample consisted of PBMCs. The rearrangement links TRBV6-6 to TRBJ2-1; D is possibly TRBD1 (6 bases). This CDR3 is CASSPGTYNEQFF. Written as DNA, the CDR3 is TGTGCCAGCAGCCCCGGGACATACAATGAGCAGTTCTTC.